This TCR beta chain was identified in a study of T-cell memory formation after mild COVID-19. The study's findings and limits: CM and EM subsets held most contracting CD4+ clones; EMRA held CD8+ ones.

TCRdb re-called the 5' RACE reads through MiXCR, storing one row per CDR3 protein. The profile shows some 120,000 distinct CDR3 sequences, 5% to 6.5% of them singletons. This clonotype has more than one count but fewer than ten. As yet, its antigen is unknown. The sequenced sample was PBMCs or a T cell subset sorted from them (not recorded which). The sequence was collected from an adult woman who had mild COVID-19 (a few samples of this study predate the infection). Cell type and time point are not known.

This chain's CDR3 is CASSLGGERDYTF. As DNA, the CDR3 is TGCGCCAGCAGCTTGGGGGGAGAACGAGACTACACCTTC. The rearrangement joins TRBV5-1 to TRBJ1-2; no reliable D call. V lost 0 bases and J 10 bases, leaving 13 bases between the germline ends. The CDR3 consists of 13 residues. From germline, CDR1 is SGHRS and CDR2 YFSETQ. Based on the CDR3 plus reference TRBV5-1 and TRBJ1-2, the full variable domain is KAGVTQTPRYLIKTRGQQVTLSCSPISGHRSVSWYQQTPGQGLQFLFEYFSETQRNKGNFPGRFSGRQFSNSRSEMNVSTLELGDSALYLCASSLGGERDYTFGSGTRLTVV.